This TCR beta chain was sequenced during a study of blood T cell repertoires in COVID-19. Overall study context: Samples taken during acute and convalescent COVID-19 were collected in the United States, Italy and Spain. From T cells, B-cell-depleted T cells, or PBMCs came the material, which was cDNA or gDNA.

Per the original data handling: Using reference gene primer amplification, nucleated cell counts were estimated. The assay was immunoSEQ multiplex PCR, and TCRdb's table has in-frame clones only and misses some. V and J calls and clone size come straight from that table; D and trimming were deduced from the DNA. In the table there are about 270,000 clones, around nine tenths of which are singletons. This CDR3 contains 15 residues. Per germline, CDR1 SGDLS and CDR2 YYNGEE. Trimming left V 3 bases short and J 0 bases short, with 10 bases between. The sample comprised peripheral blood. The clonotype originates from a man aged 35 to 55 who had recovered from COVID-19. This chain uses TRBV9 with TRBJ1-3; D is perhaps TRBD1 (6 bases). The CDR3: CASSAQTGSGNTIYF. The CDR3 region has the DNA TGTGCCAGCAGCGCCCAGACAGGCTCTGGAAACACCATATATTTT. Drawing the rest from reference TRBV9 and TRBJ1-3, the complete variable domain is DSGVTQTPKHLITATGQRVTLRCSPRSGDLSVYWYQQSLDQGLQFLIQYYNGEERAKGNILERFSAQQFPDLHSELNLSSLELGDSALYFCASSAQTGSGNTIYFGEGSWLTVV.